A single sample is the source of the 16 T cell receptor beta chains below, sequenced in a study of blood T cell repertoires in COVID-19. Profiled with immunoSEQ multiplex PCR; TCRdb holds only in-frame clones, not every one. The sample includes about 250,000 clones, more than 80% of them seen just once. The specimen sequenced was PBMCs or T cells enriched from blood (not recorded which). These receptors all stem from a woman under 30 who had recovered from COVID-19.

Only one count was recorded for this clone. The chain recombines TRBV10-2 with TRBJ2-1; maybe TRBD2 (6 bases). Germline V gene lookup returns CDR1 WSHSY and CDR2 SAAADI. This CDR3 contains 14 residues. Trimming pared 0 bases from V and 7 bases from J, leaving 10 bases between. CDR3 protein: CASSESSGGNEQFF. The CDR3 nucleotides read TGCGCCAGCAGTGAGTCGAGTGGAGGGAATGAGCAGTTCTTC.

This chain links TRBV7-9 with TRBJ1-5; D not certain. CDR3 length: 14 amino acids. Trimming cost V 5 bases and J 1 base, with 9 bases left between them. Per the germline V gene, CDR1 is SEHNR and CDR2 is FQNEAQ (reference sequence). For the CDR3, the DNA is TGTGCCAGCAGCAGCGGATGGAGCAATCAGCCCCAGCATTTT. It translates to CASSSGWSNQPQHF.

This rearrangement joins TRBV5-4 to TRBJ2-3, with 8 bases matching TRBD1. The CDR3 covers 15 residues. Germline lookup yields CDR1 SGHNT and CDR2 YYREEE (reference sequence). V gave up 0 bases and J gave up 4 bases; unmatched junction bases: 4. CDR3 sequence (DNA): TGTGCCAGCAGCTTGGACAGGGGGATCGCAGATACGCAGTATTTT. Translated, it gives CASSLDRGIADTQYF.

V and J are TRBV5-1 and TRBJ1-2; TRBD1 is a possible D gene (6 bases). The CDR3 is made up of 13 amino acids. Trimming removed 4 bases from V and 6 bases from J, with 13 bases in between. Germline CDR1 reads SGHRS; CDR2 reads YFSETQ. The CDR3 DNA follows: TGCGCCAGCAGCCTAGGACAGTTAGATGGCTACACCTTC. Protein product: CASSLGQLDGYTF. Together with reference TRBV5-1 and TRBJ1-2, the CDR3 gives the full variable domain: KAGVTQTPRYLIKTRGQQVTLSCSPISGHRSVSWYQQTPGQGLQFLFEYFSETQRNKGNFPGRFSGRQFSNSRSEMNVSTLELGDSALYLCASSLGQLDGYTFGSGTRLTVV.

This clone has just one count. This chain connects TRBV29-1 to TRBJ2-2, with 9 nucleotides matching TRBD1. The CDR3 is 14 residues long. Trimming cost V 6 bases and J 6 bases; bases outside gene matches: 8. Germline-derived CDR1 and CDR2 are SQVTM and ANQGSEA. CDR3 bases: TGCAGCGTAATCCCGGGACAGGGAGCCGGGGAGCTGTTTTTT. This translates into CSVIPGQGAGELFF.

This chain connects TRBV9 to TRBJ2-3; 13 nucleotides match TRBD2. CDR1 is SGDLS, CDR2 YYNGEE, per germline. The trim removed 3 bases at V and 5 bases at J, leaving 3 bases unmatched. The length of the CDR3 is 15 residues. The CDR3, as DNA: TGTGCCAGCAGCGGGGGACTAGCGGGGCGAGATACGCAGTATTTT. Amino acid sequence: CASSGGLAGRDTQYF.

This chain joins TRBV5-1 and TRBJ1-1; 8 positions agree with TRBD1. The CDR3 extends over 15 amino acids. The ends lost 2 bases at V and 1 base at J; junction bases unmatched: 4. From germline, CDR1 is SGHRS and CDR2 YFSETQ. In DNA, the CDR3 is TGCGCCAGCAGCTTCCTGACAGGGGAGAACACTGAAGCTTTCTTT. The encoded protein is CASSFLTGENTEAFF. Full variable domain (missing parts from reference TRBV5-1 and TRBJ1-1): KAGVTQTPRYLIKTRGQQVTLSCSPISGHRSVSWYQQTPGQGLQFLFEYFSETQRNKGNFPGRFSGRQFSNSRSEMNVSTLELGDSALYLCASSFLTGENTEAFFGQGTRLTVV.

The CDR3 spells CASSLGPPREGYTF. The CDR3 DNA is TGCGCCAGCAGCTTGGGACCTCCGAGGGAGGGCTACACCTTC. The rearrangement uses TRBV5-1 and TRBJ1-2; D gene ambiguous. The V end was cut by 0 bases, the J end by 8 bases, with 14 bases between. The CDR3 totals 14 residues. The V gene's germline CDR1 is SGHRS and CDR2 YFSETQ.

This clone was recorded only once. This chain links TRBV19 with TRBJ2-7; 7 bases are a match to TRBD1. Germline loops: CDR1 LNHDA, CDR2 SQIVND (reference sequence). V lost 4 bases, J lost 3 bases, and 3 bases stayed unmatched. The CDR3 loop spans 13 amino acids. The DNA of the CDR3 is TGTGCCAGTAGTACGACAGGGAGCTACGAGCAGTACTTC. Protein product: CASSTTGSYEQYF. Full variable domain (outside the CDR3, taken from reference TRBV19 and TRBJ2-7): DGGITQSPKYLFRKEGQNVTLSCEQNLNHDAMYWYRQDPGQGLRLIYYSQIVNDFQKGDIAEGYSVSREKKESFPLTVTSAQKNPTAFYLCASSTTGSYEQYFGPGTRLTVT.

This clone has ten or more counts. This chain uses TRBV15 with TRBJ2-7; no clear D. CDR3 length equals 13 residues. The V end lost 0 bases, the J end lost 3 bases, and 6 bases lay between the germline ends. CDR1 is LNHNV, CDR2 YYDKDF, per germline (reference sequence). Written as DNA, the CDR3 is TGTGCCACCAGCAGAGATAGGAGCTACGAGCAGTACTTC. Translation: CATSRDRSYEQYF.

This chain links TRBV20-1 with TRBJ2-5; perhaps TRBD1 as D (7 bases). This CDR3 is built from 14 residues. Between the trimmed V and J ends, which lost 3 bases and 7 bases, there was a span of 18 bases. Germline V gene lookup returns CDR1 DFQATT and CDR2 SNEGSKA (reference sequence). CDR3 in amino acids: CSASPRGGGATQYF. In nucleotides, the CDR3 is TGCAGTGCTAGTCCCCGAGGAGGGGGCGCGACCCAGTACTTC.

The chain employs TRBV7-3 and TRBJ1-1; D gene uncertain. V lost 4 bases to trimming and J lost 5 bases, with 14 bases between them. Germline V gene data show CDR1 as SGHTA and CDR2 as FQGTGA. The CDR3 spans 14 residues. CDR3 bases: TGTGCCAGCAGCTACGGTGGGAGGGTAACTGAAGCTTTCTTT. Protein product: CASSYGGRVTEAFF. The entire variable domain, with the rest obtained from reference TRBV7-3 and TRBJ1-1, is as follows: GAGVSQTPSNKVTEKGKYVELRCDPISGHTALYWYRQSLGQGPEFLIYFQGTGAADDSGLPNDRFFAVRPEGSVSTLKIQRTERGDSAVYLCASSYGGRVTEAFFGQGTRLTVV.

The rearrangement uses TRBV5-1 and TRBJ2-3; a weak D match, TRBD2 (5 bases). Trimming left V 4 bases short and J 12 bases short, with 12 bases between. Germline V CDR1 and CDR2: SGHRS, YFSETQ. There are 11 residues in the CDR3. For the CDR3, the DNA is TGCGCCAGCAGCGGTCAGGAGGCACAGTATTTT. It encodes CASSGQEAQYF.

This chain connects TRBV11-2 to TRBJ1-3, with unresolved D. Germline CDR1 SGHAT, CDR2 FQNNGV. This CDR3 contains 15 residues. Deletions cut 0 bases from V and 0 bases from J, with 6 bases between. CDR3 sequence (DNA): TGTGCCAGCAGCTTAGAGACGGGCTCTGGAAACACCATATATTTT. Its translation is CASSLETGSGNTIYF.

V usage is TRBV20-1 and J usage is TRBJ1-2; TRBD1 might be the D (5 bases). Trimming left V 3 bases short and J 2 bases short, with 13 bases between. The CDR3 loop spans 14 amino acids. CDR1 and CDR2 from the germline V gene are DFQATT and SNEGSKA (reference sequence). CDR3 bases: TGCAGTGCTAGTAACCCCAGGGAAAACTATGGCTACACCTTC. Translated, it gives CSASNPRENYGYTF.

This chain joins TRBV3-1 (or the pseudogene TRBV3-2) and TRBJ2-5; a possible D gene is TRBD2 (5 bases). Germline-derived CDR1 and CDR2 are LGHDT and YNNKEL (reference sequence). The CDR3 spans 16 residues. V was pared by 6 bases and J by 5 bases, with 22 bases between. The CDR3 spells CASRPTIAILPETQYF. The CDR3 DNA follows: TGTGCCAGCAGGCCTACCATAGCGATCCTTCCGGAGACCCAGTACTTC.